These T cell receptor beta chains were read from a single sample in a study of T cell changes during pregnancy in multiple sclerosis. Sequencing used immunoSEQ multiplex PCR; TCRdb keeps in-frame clones, though not all of them. The profile shows approximately 94,000 clones, approximately 90% of them singletons. Sample: peripheral blood, taken after pregnancy. The receptors come from a female donor with multiple sclerosis, enrolled in a pregnancy study. The conserved cysteine and the conserved F or W are not part of the CDR3 here. A D gene is named only where the DNA matches it firmly.

V gene: TRBV6-5; D gene: -; CDR3 protein: ASRETGTTNEKLF
V gene: TRBV19; D gene: -; CDR3 protein: ASTHVGGAYGYT
V gene: TRBV5-4; D gene: -; CDR3 protein: ASSHTSRREQF
V gene: TRBV4-1; D gene: -; CDR3 protein: ASSQGGAFAYNEQF
V gene: TRBV5-1; D gene: TRBD1; CDR3 protein: ASSTGTGKGREAF
V gene: TRBV28; D gene: -; CDR3 protein: ASSPGYNTGELF
V gene: TRBV5-4; D gene: -; CDR3 protein: ASSLVGGATYEQY
V gene: TRBV10-3; D gene: TRBD2; CDR3 protein: AISGAGRGGYEQY
V gene: TRBV4-1; D gene: -; CDR3 protein: ASSQDGWGGRTEAF
V gene: TRBV30; D gene: -; CDR3 protein: AWSSEAETQY
V gene: TRBV10-3; D gene: TRBD2; CDR3 protein: AISDRVAGAPGY
V gene: TRBV18; D gene: TRBD1; CDR3 protein: ASSGQGWVNEQY
V gene: TRBV7-2; D gene: TRBD1; CDR3 protein: ASSLDRGRQPQH
V gene: TRBV7-3; D gene: TRBD2; CDR3 protein: ASSPIGVAGSTDTQY
V gene: TRBV14; D gene: -; CDR3 protein: ASSPQGLYEQY
V gene: TRBV29-1; D gene: -; CDR3 protein: SVETGWNTEAF
V gene: TRBV6-6; D gene: -; CDR3 protein: ASSTTGRNTEAF
V gene: TRBV27; D gene: -; CDR3 protein: ASSLAPTYNEQF
V gene: TRBV2; D gene: TRBD1; CDR3 protein: ASSPRQGTNTEAF
V gene: TRBV20-1; D gene: -; CDR3 protein: SAAAADTQY
V gene: TRBV5-1; D gene: TRBD2; CDR3 protein: ASSLGRLAGGTYEQY
V gene: TRBV7-9; D gene: -; CDR3 protein: ASSLERGGSPLH
V gene: TRBV5-5; D gene: -; CDR3 protein: ASSINWEVDEQF
V gene: TRBV5-1; D gene: -; CDR3 protein: ASSPGSVGSETQY
V gene: TRBV7-9; D gene: -; CDR3 protein: ASSLSPAGETQY
V gene: TRBV11-3; D gene: -; CDR3 protein: ASSLETAGKGAF
V gene: TRBV20-1; D gene: -; CDR3 protein: SARGWNEQF
V gene: TRBV19; D gene: -; CDR3 protein: ASSDRFYEQY
V gene: TRBV9; D gene: -; CDR3 protein: ASSARTVNPLGYT
V gene: TRBV5-8; D gene: -; CDR3 protein: ASSLGRSNQPQH
V gene: TRBV27; D gene: -; CDR3 protein: ASWGLPTEAF
V gene: TRBV4-1; D gene: TRBD1; CDR3 protein: ASSRDRDYGYT
V gene: TRBV9; D gene: -; CDR3 protein: ASGGGPRETQY
V gene: TRBV6-1; D gene: TRBD1; CDR3 protein: ASRVTRDRGYEQY
V gene: TRBV6-6; D gene: TRBD2; CDR3 protein: ASTQRGDTGELF
V gene: TRBV19; D gene: -; CDR3 protein: ASKGRVQETQY
V gene: TRBV10-3; D gene: TRBD2; CDR3 protein: AIRETSGSGADTQY
V gene: TRBV7-3; D gene: -; CDR3 protein: ASSRGPNTGELF
V gene: TRBV6-5; D gene: TRBD1; CDR3 protein: ASSPGTGPFYGYT
V gene: TRBV4-2; D gene: TRBD2; CDR3 protein: ASSQFAGRANEQF
V gene: TRBV29-1; D gene: -; CDR3 protein: SVATGSVEQF